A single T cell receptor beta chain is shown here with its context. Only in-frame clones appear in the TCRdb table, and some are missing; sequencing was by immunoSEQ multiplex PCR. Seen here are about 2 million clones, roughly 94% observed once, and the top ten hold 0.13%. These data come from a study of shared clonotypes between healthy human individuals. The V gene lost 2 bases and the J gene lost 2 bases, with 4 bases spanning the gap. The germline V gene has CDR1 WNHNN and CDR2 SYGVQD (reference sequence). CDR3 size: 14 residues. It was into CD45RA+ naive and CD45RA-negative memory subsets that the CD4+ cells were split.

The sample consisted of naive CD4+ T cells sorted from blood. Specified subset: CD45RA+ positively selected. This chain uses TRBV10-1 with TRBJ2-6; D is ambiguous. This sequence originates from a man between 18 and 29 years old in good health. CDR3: CASSEGPGANVLTF. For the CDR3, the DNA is TGCGCCAGCAGTGAGGGTCCTGGGGCCAACGTCCTGACTTTC.